This TCR beta chain came from a study of blood T cells in healthy people across ages. Study conclusions and caveats: Per million T cells, TCR beta diversity dropped about linearly as age rose. Diversity estimates from one million T cells were considered underestimates.

The CDR3 covers 14 residues. Trimming pared 4 bases from V and 0 bases from J, leaving 13 bases between. Germline CDR1 reads SQVTM; CDR2 reads ANQGSEA. This clonotype turned up a few times. Its antigen is still unknown. The use of a sample-barcoded 5' primer and a J-beta primer mix characterized a second PCR of 7 to 11 cycles. MiXCR was run by TCRdb on the 5' RACE reads, yielding one entry per CDR3 protein. The sample lists around 1.5 million distinct CDR3 sequences, 45% to 70% occurring once. The V call is TRBV29-1, the J call TRBJ2-7, with D uncertain. Sequencing was carried out using blood. The TCR sequence derives from a man aged 18 to 29 in good health. CDR3 protein: CSVAEGIASYEQYF. The CDR3 bases are TGCAGCGTTGCCGAAGGCATCGCCTCCTACGAGCAGTACTTC.